This T cell receptor (beta chain) emerged from a study of T-cell memory formation after mild COVID-19. TCRdb reprocessed the 5' RACE reads via MiXCR and lists one record per CDR3 protein. The data hold approximately 170,000 distinct CDR3 sequences, with 10% to 15% observed a single time. The germline gives CDR1 MNHEY, CDR2 SVGAGI. This CDR3 is built from 13 residues. The V end lost 5 bases, the J end lost 9 bases, and 17 bases lay between the germline ends. This clonotype was detected a few times. Input material: PBMCs or a T cell subset sorted from them (not recorded which). V is TRBV6-5 and J is TRBJ2-7, with D perhaps matching TRBD1 (6 bases). The TCR was taken from a man in his late teens or twenties who had mild COVID-19 (a few samples of this study predate the infection). Cell type and time point are not known. In nucleotides, the CDR3 is TGTGCCAGCAGTGCGGCACAGGGTTCGAGGCAGTACGTC. This gives the protein CASSAAQGSRQYV.